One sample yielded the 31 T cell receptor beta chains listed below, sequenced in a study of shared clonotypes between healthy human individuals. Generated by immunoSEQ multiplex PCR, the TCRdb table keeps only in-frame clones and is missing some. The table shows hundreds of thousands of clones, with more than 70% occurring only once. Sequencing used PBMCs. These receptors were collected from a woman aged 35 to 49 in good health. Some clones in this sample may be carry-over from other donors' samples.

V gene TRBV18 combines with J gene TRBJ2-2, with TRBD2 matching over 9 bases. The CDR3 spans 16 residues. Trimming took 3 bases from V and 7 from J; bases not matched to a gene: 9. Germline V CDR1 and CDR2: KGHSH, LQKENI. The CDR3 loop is CASSPELAGVFGELFF. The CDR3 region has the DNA TGTGCCAGCTCACCTGAGTTAGCGGGAGTGTTCGGGGAGCTGTTTTTT.

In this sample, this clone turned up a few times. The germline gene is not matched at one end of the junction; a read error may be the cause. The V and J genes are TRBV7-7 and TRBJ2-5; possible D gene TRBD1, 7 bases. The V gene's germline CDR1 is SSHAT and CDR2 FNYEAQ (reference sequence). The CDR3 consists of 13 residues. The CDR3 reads CASSLKQGGTQYF. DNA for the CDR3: TGTGCTAGCAGCTTAAAGCAGGGGGGGACCCAGTACTTC.

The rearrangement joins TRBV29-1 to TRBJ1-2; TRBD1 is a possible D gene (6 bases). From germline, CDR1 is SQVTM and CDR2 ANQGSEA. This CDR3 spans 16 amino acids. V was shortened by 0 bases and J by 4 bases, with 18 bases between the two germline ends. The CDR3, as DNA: TGCAGCGTTGAAGAAGGGGGTCTCGCAGGGATCTATGGCTACACCTTC. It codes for CSVEEGGLAGIYGYTF.

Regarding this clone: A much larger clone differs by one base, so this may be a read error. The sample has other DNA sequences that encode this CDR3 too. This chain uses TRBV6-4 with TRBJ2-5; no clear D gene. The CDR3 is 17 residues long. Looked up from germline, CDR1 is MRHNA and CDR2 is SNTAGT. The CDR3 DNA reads TGTGCTAGCCTTGGATTCATCTTATACAAGTACCAAGAGACCCAGTACTTC. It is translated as CASLGFILYKYQETQYF.

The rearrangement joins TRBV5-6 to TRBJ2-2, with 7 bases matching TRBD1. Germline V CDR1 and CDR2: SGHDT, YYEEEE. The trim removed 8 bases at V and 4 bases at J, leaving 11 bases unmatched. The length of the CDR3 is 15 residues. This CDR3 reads CASTRLDRTTGELFF. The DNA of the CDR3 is TGTGCCAGTACACGACTGGACAGGACCACCGGGGAGCTGTTTTTT.

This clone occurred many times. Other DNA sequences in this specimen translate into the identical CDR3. In DNA form, the CDR3 reads TGTGCCAGCAGCGTAGAATTCGTGGATACGCAGTATTTT. It is translated as CASSVEFVDTQYF. The V call is TRBV9, the J call TRBJ2-3, with D unclear. The germline CDR1 and CDR2 sequences are SGDLS and YYNGEE. The CDR3 is made up of 13 amino acids. V was shortened by 0 bases and J by 6 bases, with 8 bases between the two germline ends.

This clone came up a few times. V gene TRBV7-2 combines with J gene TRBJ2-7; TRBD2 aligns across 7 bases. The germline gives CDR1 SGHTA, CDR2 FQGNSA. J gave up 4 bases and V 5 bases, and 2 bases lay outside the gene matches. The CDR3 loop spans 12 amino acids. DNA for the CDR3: TGTGCCAGCAGCGCGGGACTATACGAGCAGTACTTC. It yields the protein CASSAGLYEQYF.

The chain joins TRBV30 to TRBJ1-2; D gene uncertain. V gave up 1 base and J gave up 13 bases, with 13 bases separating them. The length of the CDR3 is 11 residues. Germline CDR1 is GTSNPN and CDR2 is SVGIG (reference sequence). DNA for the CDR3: TGTGCCTGGAGTGCGGGGTCTGCCACCACCTTC. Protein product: CAWSAGSATTF.

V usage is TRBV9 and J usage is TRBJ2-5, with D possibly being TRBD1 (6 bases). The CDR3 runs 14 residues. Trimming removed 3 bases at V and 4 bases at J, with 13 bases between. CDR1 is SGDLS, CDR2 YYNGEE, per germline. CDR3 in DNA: TGTGCCAGCAGCGCCCTTAGGGGGTTAGAGACCCAGTACTTC. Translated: CASSALRGLETQYF.

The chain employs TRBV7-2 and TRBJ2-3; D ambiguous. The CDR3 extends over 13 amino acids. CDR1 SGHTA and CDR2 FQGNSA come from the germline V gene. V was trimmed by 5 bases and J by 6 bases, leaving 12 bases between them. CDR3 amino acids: CASSPERSDTQYF. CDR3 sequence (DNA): TGTGCCAGCAGCCCCGAGAGGAGCGATACGCAGTATTTT.

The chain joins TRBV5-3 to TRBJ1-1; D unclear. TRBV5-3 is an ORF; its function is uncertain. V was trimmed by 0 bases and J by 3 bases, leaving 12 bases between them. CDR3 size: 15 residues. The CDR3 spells CARSLDPTSDTEAFF. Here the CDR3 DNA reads TGTGCCAGAAGCTTGGACCCTACGTCGGACACTGAAGCTTTCTTT.

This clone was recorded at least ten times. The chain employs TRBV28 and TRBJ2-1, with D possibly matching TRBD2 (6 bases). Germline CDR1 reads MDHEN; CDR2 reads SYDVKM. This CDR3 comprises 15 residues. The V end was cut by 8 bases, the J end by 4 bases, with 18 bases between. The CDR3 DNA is TGTGCCAGCGGGACCCCCAGGACTATGTACAATGAGCAGTTCTTC. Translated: CASGTPRTMYNEQFF.

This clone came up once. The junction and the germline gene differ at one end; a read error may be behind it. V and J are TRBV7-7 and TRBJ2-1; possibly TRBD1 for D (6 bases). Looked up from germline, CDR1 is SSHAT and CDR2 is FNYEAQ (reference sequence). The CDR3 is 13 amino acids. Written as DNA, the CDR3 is TGTGCTAGCAGCTTATATCAGGGGACTGAGCAGTTCTTC. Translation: CASSLYQGTEQFF.

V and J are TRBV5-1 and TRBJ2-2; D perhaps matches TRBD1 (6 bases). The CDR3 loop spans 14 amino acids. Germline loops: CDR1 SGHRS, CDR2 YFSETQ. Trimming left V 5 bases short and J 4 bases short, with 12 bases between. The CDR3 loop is CASRGQQSTGELFF. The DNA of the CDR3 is TGCGCCAGCAGGGGACAACAGTCCACCGGGGAGCTGTTTTTT.

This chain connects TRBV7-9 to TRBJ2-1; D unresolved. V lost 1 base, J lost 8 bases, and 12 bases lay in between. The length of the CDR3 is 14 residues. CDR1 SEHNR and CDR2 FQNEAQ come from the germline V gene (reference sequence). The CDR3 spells CASSLEVEVDEQFF. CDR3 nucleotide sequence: TGTGCCAGCAGCTTAGAAGTCGAGGTCGATGAGCAGTTCTTC.

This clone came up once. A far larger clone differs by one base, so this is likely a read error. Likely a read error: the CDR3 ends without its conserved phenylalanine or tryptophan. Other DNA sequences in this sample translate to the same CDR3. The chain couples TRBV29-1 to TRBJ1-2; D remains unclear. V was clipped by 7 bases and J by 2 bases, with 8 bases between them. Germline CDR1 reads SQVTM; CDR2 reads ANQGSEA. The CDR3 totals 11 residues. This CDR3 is CSESSNYGYTL. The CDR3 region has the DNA TGCAGCGAGTCCTCAAACTATGGCTACACCTTA.

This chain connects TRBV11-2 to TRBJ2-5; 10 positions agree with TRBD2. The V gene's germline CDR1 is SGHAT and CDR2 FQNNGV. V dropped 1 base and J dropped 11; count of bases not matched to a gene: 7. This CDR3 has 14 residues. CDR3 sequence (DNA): TGTGCCAGCAGCTTAGCGGGTAGCGGGAGGTCACAGTACTTC. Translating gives CASSLAGSGRSQYF.

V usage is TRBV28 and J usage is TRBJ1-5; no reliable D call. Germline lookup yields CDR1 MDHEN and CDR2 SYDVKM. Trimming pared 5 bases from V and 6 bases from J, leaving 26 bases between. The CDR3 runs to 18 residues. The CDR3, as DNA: TGTGCCAGCAGTCCCCATCCTTTCTGGGGTTCGGTCAGTCAGCCCCAGCATTTT. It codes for CASSPHPFWGSVSQPQHF.

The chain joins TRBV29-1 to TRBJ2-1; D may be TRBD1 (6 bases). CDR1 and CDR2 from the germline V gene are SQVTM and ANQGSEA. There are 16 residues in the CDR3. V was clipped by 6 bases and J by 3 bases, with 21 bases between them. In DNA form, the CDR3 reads TGCAGCGTGCCTTCAGGGGCTAATTATGGCTACAATGAGCAGTTCTTC. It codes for CSVPSGANYGYNEQFF.

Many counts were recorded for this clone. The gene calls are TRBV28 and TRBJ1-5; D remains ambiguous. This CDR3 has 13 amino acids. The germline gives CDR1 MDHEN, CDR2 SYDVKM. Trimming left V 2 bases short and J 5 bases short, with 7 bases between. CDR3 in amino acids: CASSLTWDQPQHF. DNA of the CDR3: TGTGCCAGCAGTTTAACGTGGGATCAGCCCCAGCATTTT.

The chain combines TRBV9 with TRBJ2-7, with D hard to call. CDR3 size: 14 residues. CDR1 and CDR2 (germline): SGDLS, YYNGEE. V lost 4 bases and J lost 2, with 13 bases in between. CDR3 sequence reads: CASSPQQYPYEQYF. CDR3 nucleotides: TGTGCCAGCAGCCCACAGCAGTACCCCTACGAGCAGTACTTC.

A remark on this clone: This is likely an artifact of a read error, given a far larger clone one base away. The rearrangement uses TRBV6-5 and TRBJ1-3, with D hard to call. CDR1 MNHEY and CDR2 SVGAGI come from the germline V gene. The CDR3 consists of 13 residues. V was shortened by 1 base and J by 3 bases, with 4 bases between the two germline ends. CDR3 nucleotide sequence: TGTGCCAGCAGTTACTTGAGTGGAAACACCATATATTTT. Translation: CASSYLSGNTIYF.

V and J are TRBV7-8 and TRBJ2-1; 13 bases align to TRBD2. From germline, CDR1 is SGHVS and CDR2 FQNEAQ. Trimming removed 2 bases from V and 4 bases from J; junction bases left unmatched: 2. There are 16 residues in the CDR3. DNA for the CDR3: TGTGCCAGCAGCTTACGGACTAGCGGGAGTTACAATGAGCAGTTCTTC. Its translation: CASSLRTSGSYNEQFF.

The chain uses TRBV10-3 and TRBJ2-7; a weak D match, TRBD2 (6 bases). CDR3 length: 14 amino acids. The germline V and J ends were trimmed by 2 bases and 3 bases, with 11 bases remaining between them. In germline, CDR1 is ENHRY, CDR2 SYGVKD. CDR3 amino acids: CAISEGTYFYEQYF. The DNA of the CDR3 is TGTGCCATCAGTGAGGGGACTTACTTCTACGAGCAGTACTTC.

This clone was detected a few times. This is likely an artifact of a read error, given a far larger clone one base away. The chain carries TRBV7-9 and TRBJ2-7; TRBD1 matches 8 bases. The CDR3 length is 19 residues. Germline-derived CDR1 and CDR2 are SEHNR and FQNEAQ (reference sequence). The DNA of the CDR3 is TGTGCCAGCAGCTTAGCGGTGAGAACAGGGGGACTGGGGTCCTACGAGCAGCACTTC. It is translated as CASSLAVRTGGLGSYEQHF.

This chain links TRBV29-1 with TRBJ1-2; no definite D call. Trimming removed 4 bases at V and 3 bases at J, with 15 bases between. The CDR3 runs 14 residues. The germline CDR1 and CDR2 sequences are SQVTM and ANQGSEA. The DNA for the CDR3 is TGCAGCGTTGCGGACCTGCGACGGGACTATGGCTACACCTTC. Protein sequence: CSVADLRRDYGYTF.

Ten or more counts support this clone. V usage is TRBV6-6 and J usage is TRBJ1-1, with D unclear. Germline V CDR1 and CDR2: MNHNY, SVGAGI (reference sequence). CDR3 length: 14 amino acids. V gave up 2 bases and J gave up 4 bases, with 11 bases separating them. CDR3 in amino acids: CASSYVPGFTEAFF. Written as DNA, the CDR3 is TGTGCCAGCAGTTACGTTCCGGGGTTCACTGAAGCTTTCTTT.

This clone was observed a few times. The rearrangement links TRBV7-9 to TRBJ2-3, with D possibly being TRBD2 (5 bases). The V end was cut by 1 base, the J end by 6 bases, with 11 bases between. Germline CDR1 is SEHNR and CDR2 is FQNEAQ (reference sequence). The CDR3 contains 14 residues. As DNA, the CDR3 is TGTGCCAGCAGCTTAGGGGCTAGCTGGGATACGCAGTATTTT. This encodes CASSLGASWDTQYF.

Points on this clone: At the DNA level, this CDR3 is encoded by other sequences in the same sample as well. The CDR3 reads CASSLWTSGDYNEQFF. CDR3 nucleotide sequence: TGTGCCAGCAGTTTGTGGACTAGCGGGGACTACAATGAGCAGTTCTTC. The chain recombines TRBV27 with TRBJ2-1, with 12 bases lining up with TRBD2. With V trimmed by 3 bases and J by 3 bases, 3 bases remained unmatched. Germline values: CDR1 MNHEY, CDR2 SMNVEV (reference sequence). CDR3 length: 16 residues.

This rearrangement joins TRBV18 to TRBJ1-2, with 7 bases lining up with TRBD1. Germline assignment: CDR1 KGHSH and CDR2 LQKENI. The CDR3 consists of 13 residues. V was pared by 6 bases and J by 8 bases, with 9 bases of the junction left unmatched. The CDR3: CASSHGTDGGYTF. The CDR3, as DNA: TGTGCCAGCTCCCACGGGACAGACGGAGGCTACACCTTC.

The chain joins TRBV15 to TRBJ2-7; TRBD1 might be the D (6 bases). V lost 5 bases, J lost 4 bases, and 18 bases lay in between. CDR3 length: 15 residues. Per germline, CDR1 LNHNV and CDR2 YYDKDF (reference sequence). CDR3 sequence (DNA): TGTGCCACCAGCTCTAGATCTGGGGGCGGTTACGAGCAGTACTTC. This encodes CATSSRSGGGYEQYF.